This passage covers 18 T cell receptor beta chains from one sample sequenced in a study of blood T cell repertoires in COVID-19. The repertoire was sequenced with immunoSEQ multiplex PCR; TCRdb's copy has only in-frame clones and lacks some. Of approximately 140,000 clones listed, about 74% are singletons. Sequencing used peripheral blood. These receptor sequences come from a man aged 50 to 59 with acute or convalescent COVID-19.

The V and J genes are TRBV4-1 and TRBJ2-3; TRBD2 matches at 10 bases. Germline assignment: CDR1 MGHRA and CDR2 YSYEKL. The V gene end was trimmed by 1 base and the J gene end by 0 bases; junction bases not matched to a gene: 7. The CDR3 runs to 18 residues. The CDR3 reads CASSQVRLAGASTDTQYF. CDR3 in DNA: TGCGCCAGCAGCCAAGTAAGGCTAGCGGGGGCTAGCACAGATACGCAGTATTTT.

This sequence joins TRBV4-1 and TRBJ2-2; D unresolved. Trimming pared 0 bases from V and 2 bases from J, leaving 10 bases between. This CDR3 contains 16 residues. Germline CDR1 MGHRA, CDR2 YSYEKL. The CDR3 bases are TGCGCCAGCAGCCAAGATCGATTAAGCAACACCGGGGAGCTGTTTTTT. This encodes CASSQDRLSNTGELFF.

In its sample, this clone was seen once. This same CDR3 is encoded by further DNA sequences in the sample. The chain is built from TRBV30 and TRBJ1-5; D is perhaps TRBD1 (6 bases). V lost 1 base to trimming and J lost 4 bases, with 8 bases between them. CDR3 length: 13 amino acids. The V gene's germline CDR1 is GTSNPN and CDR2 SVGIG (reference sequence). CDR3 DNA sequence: TGTGCCTGGAGTGCCACAGGGAATCAGCCCCAGCATTTT. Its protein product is CAWSATGNQPQHF.

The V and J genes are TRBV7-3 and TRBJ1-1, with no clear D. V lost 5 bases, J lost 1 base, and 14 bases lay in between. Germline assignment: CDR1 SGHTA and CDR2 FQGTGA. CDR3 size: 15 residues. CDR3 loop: CASSLLGQSNTEAFF. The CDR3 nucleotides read TGTGCCAGCAGCCTCCTTGGCCAGTCGAACACTGAAGCTTTCTTT. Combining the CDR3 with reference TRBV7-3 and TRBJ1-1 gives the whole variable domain GAGVSQTPSNKVTEKGKYVELRCDPISGHTALYWYRQSLGQGPEFLIYFQGTGAADDSGLPNDRFFAVRPEGSVSTLKIQRTERGDSAVYLCASSLLGQSNTEAFFGQGTRLTVV.

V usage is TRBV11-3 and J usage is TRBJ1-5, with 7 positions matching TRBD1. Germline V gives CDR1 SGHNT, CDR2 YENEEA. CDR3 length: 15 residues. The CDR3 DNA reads TGTCCACAAAGCAGTCAGGGGGTTTACAATCAGCCCCAGCATTTT. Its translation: CPQSSQGVYNQPQHF.

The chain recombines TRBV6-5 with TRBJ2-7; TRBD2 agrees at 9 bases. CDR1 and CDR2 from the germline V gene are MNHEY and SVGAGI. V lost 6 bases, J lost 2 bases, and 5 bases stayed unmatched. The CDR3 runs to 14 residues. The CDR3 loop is CASRLAGPTYEQYF. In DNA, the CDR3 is TGTGCCAGCAGGCTAGCGGGACCTACCTACGAGCAGTACTTC.

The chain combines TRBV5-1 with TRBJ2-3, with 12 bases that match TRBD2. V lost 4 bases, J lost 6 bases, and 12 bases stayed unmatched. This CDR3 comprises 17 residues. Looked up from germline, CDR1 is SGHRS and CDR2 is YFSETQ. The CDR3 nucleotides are TGCGCCAGCAGCGATCCTAGCGGGGGGGCCCTTGGGGATACGCAGTATTTT. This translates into CASSDPSGGALGDTQYF.

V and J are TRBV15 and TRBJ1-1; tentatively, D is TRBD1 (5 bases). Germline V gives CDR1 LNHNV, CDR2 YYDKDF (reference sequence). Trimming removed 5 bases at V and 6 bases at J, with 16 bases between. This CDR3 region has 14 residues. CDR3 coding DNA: TGTGCCACCAGCCCAAGCCGGGGGGTCGCTGAAGCTTTCTTT. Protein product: CATSPSRGVAEAFF.

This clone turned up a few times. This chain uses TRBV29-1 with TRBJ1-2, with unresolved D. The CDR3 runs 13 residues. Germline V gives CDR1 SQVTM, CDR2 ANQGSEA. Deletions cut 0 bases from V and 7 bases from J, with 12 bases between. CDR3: CSVEDLMTGGYTF. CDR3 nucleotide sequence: TGCAGCGTTGAAGATCTAATGACTGGTGGCTACACCTTC.

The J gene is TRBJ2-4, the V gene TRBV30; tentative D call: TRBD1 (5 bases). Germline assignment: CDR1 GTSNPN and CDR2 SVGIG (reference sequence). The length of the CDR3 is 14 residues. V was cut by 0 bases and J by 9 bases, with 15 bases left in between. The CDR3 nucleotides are TGTGCCTGGAGTGTAGGGCAGGGTTCGGTCATTCAGTACTTC. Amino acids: CAWSVGQGSVIQYF.

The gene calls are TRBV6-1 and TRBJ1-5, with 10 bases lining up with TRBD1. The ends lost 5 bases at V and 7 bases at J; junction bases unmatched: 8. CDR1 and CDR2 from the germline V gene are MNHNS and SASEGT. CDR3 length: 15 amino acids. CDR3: CASSTDRGPGQPQHF. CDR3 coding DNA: TGTGCCAGCAGTACCGACAGGGGGCCAGGACAGCCCCAGCATTTT.

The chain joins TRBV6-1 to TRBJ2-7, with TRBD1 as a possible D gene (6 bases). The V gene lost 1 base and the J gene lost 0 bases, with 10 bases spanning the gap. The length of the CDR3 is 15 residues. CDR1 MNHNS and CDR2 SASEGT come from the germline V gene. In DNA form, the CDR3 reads TGTGCCAGCAGTGAAGAAGACAGGCCCTCCTACGAGCAGTACTTC. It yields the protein CASSEEDRPSYEQYF.

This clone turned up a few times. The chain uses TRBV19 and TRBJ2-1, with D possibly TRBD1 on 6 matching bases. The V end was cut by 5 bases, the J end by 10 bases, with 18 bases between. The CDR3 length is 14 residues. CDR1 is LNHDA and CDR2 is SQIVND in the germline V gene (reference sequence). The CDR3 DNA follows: TGTGCCAGTAGTTCCCGGGACAACCCAGGGGAGCAGTTCTTC. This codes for CASSSRDNPGEQFF. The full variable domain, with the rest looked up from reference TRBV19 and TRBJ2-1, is DGGITQSPKYLFRKEGQNVTLSCEQNLNHDAMYWYRQDPGQGLRLIYYSQIVNDFQKGDIAEGYSVSREKKESFPLTVTSAQKNPTAFYLCASSSRDNPGEQFFGPGTRLTVL.

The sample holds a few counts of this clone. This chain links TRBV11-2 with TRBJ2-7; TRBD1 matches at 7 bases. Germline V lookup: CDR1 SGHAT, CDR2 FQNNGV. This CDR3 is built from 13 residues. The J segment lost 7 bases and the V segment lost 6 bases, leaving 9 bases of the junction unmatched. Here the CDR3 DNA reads TGTGCCAGCAGTAAAACAGGGGTCCGAGAGCAGTACGTC. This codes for CASSKTGVREQYV.

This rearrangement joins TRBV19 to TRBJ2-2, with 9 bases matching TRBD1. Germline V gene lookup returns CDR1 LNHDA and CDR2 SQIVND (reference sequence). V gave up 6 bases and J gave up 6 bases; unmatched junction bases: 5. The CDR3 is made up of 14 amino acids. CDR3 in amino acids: CASSRTGVAGELFF. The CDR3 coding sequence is TGTGCCAGTAGCAGGACAGGGGTCGCCGGGGAGCTGTTTTTT.

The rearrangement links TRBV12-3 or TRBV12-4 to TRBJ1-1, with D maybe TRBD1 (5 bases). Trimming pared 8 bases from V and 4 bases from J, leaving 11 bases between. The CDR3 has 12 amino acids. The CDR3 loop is CASSGGGTEAFF. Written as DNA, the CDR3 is TGTGCCAGCTCGGGGGGAGGCACTGAAGCTTTCTTT.

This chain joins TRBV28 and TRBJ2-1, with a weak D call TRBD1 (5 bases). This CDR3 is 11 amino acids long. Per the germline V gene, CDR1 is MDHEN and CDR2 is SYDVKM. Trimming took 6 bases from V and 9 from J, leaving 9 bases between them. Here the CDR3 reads CASSPGSEQFF. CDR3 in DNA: TGTGCCAGCAGCCCAGGGTCTGAGCAGTTCTTC.

For the CDR3, the DNA is TGCGCCAGCAGCTTGGTGGCAGGGGGCGAGCAGCCCCAGCATTTT. As protein: CASSLVAGGEQPQHF. The chain is built from TRBV5-1 and TRBJ1-5; 8 bases match TRBD1. Germline assignment: CDR1 SGHRS and CDR2 YFSETQ. CDR3 length: 15 residues. V shed 0 bases, J shed 7 bases, and the junction held 6 bases outside the gene matches.